The entry that follows covers one T cell receptor (beta chain) sequence. Its target is not known. These data are taken from a study of shared clonotypes between healthy human individuals. Study-wide points: The researchers took only blood, and tissue repertoires probably look different.

Profiled with immunoSEQ multiplex PCR; TCRdb holds only in-frame clones, not every one. Seen here are about 2,100,000 clones, roughly 91% observed once, and the top ten hold more than 1.5%. Naive CD8 isolation took CD45RO-negative cells positively selected for CCR7 and excluded terminally differentiated effector memory CD45RA+ cells. This CDR3 comprises 14 residues. Germline V gene data show CDR1 as LNHDA and CDR2 as SQIVND (reference sequence). Trimming removed 9 bases from V and 4 bases from J, with 18 bases in between. The sample comprised naive CD8+ T cells from PBMCs. The chain combines TRBV19 with TRBJ1-2; TRBD1 is a possible D gene (6 bases). This receptor was obtained from a man between 18 and 35 years old in good health. Some clones in this sample may be carry-over from other donors' samples. This CDR3 reads CASRPTGPGYGYTF. As DNA, the CDR3 is TGTGCCAGCCGACCGACAGGTCCAGGCTATGGCTACACCTTC.